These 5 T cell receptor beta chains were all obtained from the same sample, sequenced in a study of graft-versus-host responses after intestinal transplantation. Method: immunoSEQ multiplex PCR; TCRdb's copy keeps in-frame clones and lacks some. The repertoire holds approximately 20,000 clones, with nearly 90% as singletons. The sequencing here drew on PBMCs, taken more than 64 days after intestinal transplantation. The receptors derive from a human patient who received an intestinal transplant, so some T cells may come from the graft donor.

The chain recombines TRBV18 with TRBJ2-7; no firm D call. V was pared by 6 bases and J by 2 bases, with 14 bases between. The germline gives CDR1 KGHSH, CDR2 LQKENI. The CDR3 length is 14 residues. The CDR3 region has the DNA TGTGCCAGCTCCATAGGGTTGGGAACCTACGAGCAGTACTTC. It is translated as CASSIGLGTYEQYF.

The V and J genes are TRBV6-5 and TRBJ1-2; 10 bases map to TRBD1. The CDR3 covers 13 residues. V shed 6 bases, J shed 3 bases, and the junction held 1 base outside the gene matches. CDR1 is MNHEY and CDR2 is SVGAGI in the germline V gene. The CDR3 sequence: CASRGTGDYGYTF. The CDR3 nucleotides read TGTGCCAGCAGGGGGACAGGGGACTATGGCTACACCTTC.

CDR3 DNA: TGTGCCAGCAACCCCCGGAGGACAGATACGCAGTATTTT. Residues: CASNPRRTDTQYF. The chain joins TRBV27 to TRBJ2-3; D is possibly TRBD2 (5 bases). Deletions cut 7 bases from V and 3 bases from J, with 11 bases between. The CDR3 is 13 amino acids. Germline V lookup: CDR1 MNHEY, CDR2 SMNVEV (reference sequence).

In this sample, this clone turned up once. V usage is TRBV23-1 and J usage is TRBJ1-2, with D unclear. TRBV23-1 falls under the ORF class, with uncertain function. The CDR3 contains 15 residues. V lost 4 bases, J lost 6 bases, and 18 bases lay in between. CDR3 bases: TGCGCCAGCAGTCGGGAGGGCGAGTGGTGGGATGGCTACACCTTC. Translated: CASSREGEWWDGYTF.

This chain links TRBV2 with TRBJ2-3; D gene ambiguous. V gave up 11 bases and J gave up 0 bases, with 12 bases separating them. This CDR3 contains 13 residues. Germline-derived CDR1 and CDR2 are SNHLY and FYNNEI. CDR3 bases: TGTGCCCTCGGGCTAGAAAGCACAGATACGCAGTATTTT. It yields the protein CALGLESTDTQYF.